This passage covers 3 T cell receptor beta chains from one sample sequenced in a study of control samples from healthy donors and cancer patients. Profiled with immunoSEQ multiplex PCR; TCRdb holds only in-frame clones, not every one. The profile covers 50,000 to 70,000 clones, with roughly 90% appearing a single time and roughly 3.8% taken by the ten largest. Sequencing was done on a sample of blood. Receptors were obtained from a man between 50 and 59 years old in good health.

This chain connects TRBV6-6 to TRBJ2-5; TRBD2 is a possible D gene (7 bases). V was shortened by 4 bases and J by 1 base, with 16 bases between the two germline ends. Per germline, CDR1 MNHNY and CDR2 SVGAGI (reference sequence). CDR3 length: 16 amino acids. The CDR3 DNA follows: TGTGCCAGCAGTTCTGGCGGGGGCGGGCTCCAAGAGACCCAGTACTTC. This encodes CASSSGGGGLQETQYF.

The chain couples TRBV11-3 to TRBJ2-1; possible D gene TRBD2, 6 bases. Between the trimmed V and J ends, which lost 2 bases and 6 bases, there was a span of 14 bases. The CDR3 runs to 15 residues. In germline, CDR1 is SGHNT, CDR2 YENEEA. The CDR3 spells CASSLFEGGANEQFF. CDR3 DNA: TGTGCCAGCAGCTTATTCGAGGGAGGCGCCAATGAGCAGTTCTTC. The variable domain in full, completed from reference TRBV11-3 and TRBJ2-1, reads EAGVVQSPRYKIIEKKQPVAFWCNPISGHNTLYWYLQNLGQGPELLIRYENEEAVDDSQLPKDRFSAERLKGVDSTLKIQPAELGDSAVYLCASSLFEGGANEQFFGPGTRLTVL.

This chain links TRBV6-1 with TRBJ2-7, with TRBD2 matching 12 bases. Near its end, the DNA agrees better with TRBJ2-1, so the J call may be wrong. Per germline, CDR1 MNHNS and CDR2 SASEGT. This CDR3 is 16 amino acids long. The CDR3: CASSDGLAGSYNEQFF. The DNA for the CDR3 is TGTGCCAGCAGTGACGGACTAGCGGGATCCTACAATGAGCAGTTCTTC.